This TCR beta chain was observed in a study of blood T cells in healthy people across ages. In this sample, this clonotype turned up a few times. What it binds is unknown. Study-wide results and limits: When one million T cells were used, diversity estimates were thought to be underestimates.

Then a second PCR, running about 6 to 11 cycles, was carried out with a sample-barcoded 5' primer and a J-beta primer mix. MiXCR, applied by TCRdb to the 5' RACE reads, yields one record per CDR3 protein. The sample lists approximately 1.5 million distinct CDR3 sequences, around 36% occurring once. With V trimmed by 1 base and J by 0 bases, 2 bases remained unmatched. Germline V gene lookup returns CDR1 MNHEY and CDR2 SVGAGI. This CDR3 region has 15 residues. The receptor was derived from a woman aged 25-40 years in good health. Material for sequencing was blood. The rearrangement links TRBV6-5 to TRBJ2-5, with 7 bases fitting TRBD1. This CDR3 is CASSYFRGNQETQYF. The CDR3 coding sequence is TGTGCCAGCAGTTACTTCAGGGGGAACCAAGAGACCCAGTACTTC.